This T cell receptor beta chain derives from a study of T-cell memory formation after mild COVID-19. The overall study: TCR clusters were mostly confined to one donor each.

V lost 3 bases and J 0 bases, leaving 9 bases between the germline ends. CDR3 length: 15 amino acids. Whole-study results and caveats: CD4/CD8 balance characterized clones contracting day 15 to 85, and CD4+ skew characterized later expanders. Pre-infection memory showed some responding clones, and this suggested that cross-reactive memory joined. Clones which contracted sat mainly in CM and EM if CD4+, and in EMRA if CD8+.

One entry per CDR3 protein results from TCRdb running MiXCR on the 5' RACE reads. The sample has some 120,000 distinct CDR3 sequences, about a sixth seen once; the top ten hold roughly 5.3%. Points on this clonotype: What it binds is not known.

The receptor was isolated from a man aged 18 to 30 who had mild COVID-19 (a few samples of this study predate the infection). Cell type and time point are not known. J is TRBJ2-4 and V is TRBV12-3 or TRBV12-4; D unclear. The specimen sequenced was PBMCs or a T cell subset sorted from them (not recorded which). The CDR3 here is CASSFSGLAKNIQYF. CDR3 coding DNA: TGTGCCAGCAGTTTCTCCGGTCTAGCCAAAAACATTCAGTACTTC.